Listed below are T cell receptor beta chains from one sample, sequenced in a study of T-cell reconstitution after alpha-beta-depleted transplantation in children. From the PCR reads, TCRdb called clonotypes with MiXCR, one entry per CDR3 protein. The sample shows 250,000 to 400,000 distinct CDR3 sequences, around 25% of them seen only once. The sample here was PBMCs, mostly from graft donor cells, taken 180 days after TCRalphabeta/CD19-depleted stem cell transplant. These receptors were collected from a male patient between 10 and 17 years old who had a stem cell transplant for acute lymphoblastic leukemia, so the T cells may come from the graft donor. CDR3s include the opening cysteine and the closing phenylalanine or tryptophan. Fields, in order: D gene, clone size, V gene, J gene, CDR3 protein, CDR3 DNA. The D gene is left open where the match is weak. Some rows have no size entry. The others give once, few or many, or a class for an expanded clone.

>.|few|TRBV10-3|TRBJ1-4
CATAAGFNEKLFF
TGTGCCACCGCCGCTGGGTTTAATGAAAAACTGTTTTTT
>TRBD1|.|TRBV7-6|TRBJ2-2
CASRSTGTPGELFF
TGTGCCAGCAGATCGACAGGGACGCCCGGGGAGCTGTTTTTT
>.|few|TRBV12-3/TRBV12-4|TRBJ2-7
CASSPRVRADEQYF
TGTGCCAGCAGTCCCAGGGTGCGGGCGGACGAGCAGTACTTC
>TRBD1|few|TRBV5-1|TRBJ1-2
CASRLRTGIGYTF
TGCGCCAGCAGACTTCGGACAGGCATCGGCTACACCTTC
>.|.|TRBV11-2|TRBJ2-1
CASSLGTGAGSSYNEQFF
TGTGCCAGCAGCTTGGGGACTGGAGCGGGTAGCTCCTACAATGAGCAGTTCTTC
>.|.|TRBV20-1|TRBJ2-7
CSAALGPHNIYEQYF
TGCAGTGCCGCTTTGGGACCCCACAACATCTACGAGCAGTACTTC
>.|many|TRBV4-1|TRBJ2-7
CASSQGEASSYEQYF
TGCGCCAGCAGCCAAGGTGAAGCGAGCTCCTACGAGCAGTACTTC
>.|.|TRBV27|TRBJ1-2
CASSLSSGGFNYGYTF
TGTGCCAGCAGTTTAAGCAGCGGGGGATTTAACTATGGCTACACCTTC
>.|.|TRBV7-9|TRBJ2-5
CASSPQATRHQETQYF
TGTGCCAGCAGCCCCCAGGCCACCCGACACCAAGAGACCCAGTACTTC
>.|few|TRBV21-1|TRBJ2-5
CASSTRPAGSVETQYF
TGTGCCAGCAGCACCCGTCCAGCGGGTTCGGTAGAGACCCAGTACTTC
>.|few|TRBV12-3/TRBV12-4|TRBJ2-7
CASSLRGWNEQYF
TGTGCCAGCAGTTTGAGGGGCTGGAACGAGCAGTACTTC
>.|few|TRBV20-1|TRBJ2-5
CSATQGRETQYF
TGCAGTGCTACCCAGGGGAGGGAGACCCAGTACTTC
>.|.|TRBV5-1|TRBJ1-1
CASSLAGRMNTEAFF
TGCGCCAGCAGCTTGGCGGGCAGGATGAACACTGAAGCTTTCTTT
>.|few|TRBV5-1|TRBJ2-6
CASSSGSSGANVLTF
TGCGCCAGCAGCTCCGGGAGCTCTGGGGCCAACGTCCTGACTTTC
>.|.|TRBV2|TRBJ1-1
CASGDFPGPNTEAFF
TGTGCCAGCGGCGACTTTCCGGGACCCAACACTGAAGCTTTCTTT
>.|.|TRBV7-6|TRBJ1-3
CASSLTDRSGNTIYF
TGTGCCAGCAGCTTAACCGACAGATCTGGAAACACCATATATTTT
>.|few|TRBV12-3/TRBV12-4|TRBJ1-2
CASSLRPQWQSYGYTF
TGTGCCAGCAGTTTACGGCCCCAGTGGCAGTCCTATGGCTACACCTTC
>TRBD2|many|TRBV6-6|TRBJ2-3
CASSSGDTDTQYF
TGTGCCAGCAGTAGCGGGGACACAGATACGCAGTATTTT
>.|few|TRBV10-3|TRBJ2-5
CAISESTGALQETQYF
TGTGCCATCAGTGAGTCGACCGGGGCCCTCCAAGAGACCCAGTACTTC
>.|.|TRBV11-1|TRBJ2-1
CASSLEPGNEQFF
TGTGCCAGCAGCTTAGAACCAGGGAATGAGCAGTTCTTC
>.|.|TRBV6-5|TRBJ1-5
CASSYYGGGNQPQHF
TGTGCCAGCAGTTACTATGGAGGGGGCAATCAGCCCCAGCATTTT
>TRBD2|.|TRBV7-8|TRBJ2-4
CASSFSRTSGGDIQYF
TGTGCCAGCAGCTTTAGCCGGACTAGCGGGGGGGACATTCAGTACTTC
>.|.|TRBV5-1|TRBJ2-7
CASSPGGRSSYEQYF
TGCGCCAGCAGCCCCGGGGGGCGAAGCAGTTACGAGCAGTACTTC
>.|few|TRBV5-5|TRBJ1-3
CASSFPPVSGNTIYF
TGTGCCAGCAGCTTTCCTCCGGTCTCTGGAAACACCATATATTTT
>.|.|TRBV14|TRBJ1-4
CASSRKERANEKLFF
TGTGCCAGCAGCCGAAAGGAGCGGGCTAATGAAAAACTGTTTTTT
>TRBD1|few|TRBV11-2|TRBJ2-5
CASSLGAWTGRETQYF
TGTGCCAGCAGCTTGGGAGCTTGGACAGGGAGGGAGACCCAGTACTTC
>TRBD2|few|TRBV9|TRBJ2-3
CASSADGTSGSTDTQYF
TGTGCCAGCAGCGCAGACGGGACTAGCGGTAGCACAGATACGCAGTATTTT
>.|.|TRBV12-3/TRBV12-4|TRBJ2-7
CASSYRVYEQYF
TGTGCCAGCAGTTACAGGGTATACGAGCAGTACTTC
>.|.|TRBV2|TRBJ2-7
CASSVSWTVTYEQYF
TGTGCCAGCAGTGTTTCTTGGACAGTCACCTACGAGCAGTACTTC
>TRBD1|few|TRBV24-1|TRBJ2-1
CATSDFTGGNEQFF
TGTGCCACCAGTGATTTCACAGGGGGCAATGAGCAGTTCTTC
>.|.|TRBV20-1|TRBJ1-6
CSARDVRGGHSPLHF
TGCAGTGCTAGAGATGTAAGAGGGGGGCATTCACCCCTCCACTTT
>.|.|TRBV3-1|TRBJ2-1
CASSQDGRDNEQFF
TGTGCCAGCAGCCAAGATGGGCGGGACAATGAGCAGTTCTTC
>.|.|TRBV6-5|TRBJ1-4
CASSYQGTVGKLFF
TGTGCCAGCAGTTACCAGGGGACGGTAGGAAAACTGTTTTTT
>TRBD2|few|TRBV12-3/TRBV12-4|TRBJ2-3
CASSFPRLAGEGRADTQYF
TGTGCCAGCAGTTTCCCCCGTCTAGCGGGAGAAGGGCGGGCAGATACGCAGTATTTT
>.|.|TRBV28|TRBJ2-7
CASRLTTSLGYEQYF
TGTGCCAGCAGACTCACAACTAGTCTAGGATACGAGCAGTACTTC
>.|few|TRBV3-1|TRBJ2-7
CASSFMISYEQYF
TGTGCCAGCAGCTTCATGATCTCCTACGAGCAGTACTTC
>TRBD1|few|TRBV5-1|TRBJ2-7
CASSWTGSTAEQYF
TGCGCCAGCAGCTGGACAGGGAGTACGGCCGAGCAGTACTTC
>TRBD2|.|TRBV6-5|TRBJ2-3
CASRLAGARTDTQYF
TGTGCCAGCAGATTAGCGGGAGCCAGGACAGATACGCAGTATTTT
>.|few|TRBV29-1|TRBJ1-5
CSVGPGGGNQPQHF
TGCAGCGTTGGGCCCGGAGGGGGCAATCAGCCCCAGCATTTT
>.|.|TRBV5-1|TRBJ1-1
CASSSTALNTEAFF
TGCGCCAGCAGCTCGACGGCTTTGAACACTGAAGCTTTCTTT
>.|.|TRBV3-1|TRBJ2-7
CASSLRPVRYEQYF
TGTGCCAGCAGCCTACGGCCGGTCCGATACGAGCAGTACTTC
>.|few|TRBV7-3|TRBJ1-2
CASSFTDTANYGYTF
TGTGCCAGCAGCTTTACGGATACCGCTAACTATGGCTACACCTTC
>.|few|TRBV6-5|TRBJ1-2
CASSYAQGSGYTF
TGTGCCAGCAGTTACGCCCAGGGGTCTGGCTACACCTTC
>TRBD2|.|TRBV7-1|TRBJ2-7
CASSLPPWTSGPAGPSYEQYF
TGTGCCAGCAGCCTGCCCCCCTGGACTAGCGGGCCGGCTGGGCCCTCCTACGAGCAGTACTTC
>TRBD2|few|TRBV13|TRBJ2-7
CASSPLTSGRVQYF
TGTGCCAGCAGCCCGCTGACTAGCGGGAGAGTGCAGTACTTC
>TRBD2|.|TRBV5-1|TRBJ2-1
CASTPTSGRTYNEQFF
TGCGCCAGCACCCCGACTAGCGGTAGGACCTACAATGAGCAGTTCTTC
>.|.|TRBV21-1|TRBJ2-7
CASSKGGGISYEQYF
TGTGCCAGCAGCAAAGGTGGGGGTATCTCCTACGAGCAGTACTTC
>TRBD2|.|TRBV20-1|TRBJ2-7
CSARDWGGSSYEQYF
TGCAGTGCTAGAGATTGGGGGGGGAGCTCCTACGAGCAGTACTTC
>.|.|TRBV30|TRBJ2-6
CARTRGPPSGANVLTF
TGTGCCCGGACGAGAGGGCCCCCCTCTGGGGCCAACGTCCTGACTTTC
>TRBD2|.|TRBV15|TRBJ2-7
CATSRGGLVGRVYEQYF
TGTGCCACCAGCAGGGGTGGACTTGTCGGGAGGGTCTACGAGCAGTACTTC
>TRBD2|.|TRBV4-2|TRBJ2-1
CASGPLPAGPGEQFF
TGTGCCAGCGGACCTCTGCCAGCGGGGCCTGGGGAGCAGTTCTTC
>.|many|TRBV29-1|TRBJ2-7
CSVPGVLSYEQYF
TGCAGCGTCCCAGGGGTCCTCTCCTACGAGCAGTACTTC
>.|.|TRBV11-2|TRBJ2-1
CASSLGRGVRDEQFF
TGTGCCAGCAGCTTAGGTCGAGGGGTAAGGGATGAGCAGTTCTTC
>.|few|TRBV29-1|TRBJ2-7
CSVAQRLGGATYEQYF
TGCAGCGTTGCCCAAAGACTAGGTGGAGCTACCTACGAGCAGTACTTC
>.|.|TRBV27|TRBJ1-2
CASSLSHLAVSYGYTF
TGTGCCAGCAGTTTATCGCACTTGGCCGTGAGCTATGGCTACACCTTC
>.|.|TRBV6-1|TRBJ2-7
CASSPLPNYEQYF
TGTGCCAGCAGCCCACTCCCTAACTACGAGCAGTACTTC
>.|medium-sized|TRBV12-3/TRBV12-4|TRBJ1-6
CASSLWGSSYNSPLHF
TGTGCCAGCAGTTTATGGGGGAGCTCCTATAATTCACCCCTCCACTTT
>.|.|TRBV3-1|TRBJ2-6
CASSQRGSGANVLTF
TGTGCCAGCAGCCAAAGAGGCTCCGGGGCCAACGTCCTGACTTTC
>.|.|TRBV13|TRBJ2-1
CASSYLIVSSYNEQFF
TGTGCCAGCAGCTATTTAATTGTGAGCTCCTACAATGAGCAGTTCTTC